These T cell receptor beta chains were read from a single sample in a study of blood T cell repertoires in COVID-19. Method: immunoSEQ multiplex PCR; TCRdb's copy keeps in-frame clones and lacks some. The sample includes approximately 260,000 clones, approximately 89% of them seen just once. The sequencing sample was made of peripheral blood. The source of these receptors is a woman aged 70 to 79 with COVID-19, enrolled during active disease. Both conserved end residues are part of each CDR3. The D gene is left open where the match is weak. Some rows have no size entry. The others give once, few or many, or a class for an expanded clone.

V gene	clone size	D gene	J gene	CDR3 DNA	CDR3 protein
TRBV19	-	TRBD1	TRBJ1-5	TGTGCCAGTAGTATAGATCGTCTTGGGACAGGCAATCAGCCCCAGCATTTT	CASSIDRLGTGNQPQHF
TRBV5-1	-	-	TRBJ2-1	TGCGCCAGCAGCTTGGTTTCCTGGCCTTCCCGAGGAAATGAGCAGTTCTTC	CASSLVSWPSRGNEQFF
TRBV3-1/TRBV3-2	-	TRBD2	TRBJ2-6	TGTGCCAGCAGCCAAGATTCGGCGGGAGCTGCCTCTGGGGCCAACGTCCTGACTTTC	CASSQDSAGAASGANVLTF
TRBV6-5	-	TRBD1	TRBJ1-2	TGTGCCAGCAGTTCTCCCGGGACAGCGTGGAACTATGGCTACACCTTC	CASSSPGTAWNYGYTF
TRBV6-6	-	TRBD2	TRBJ2-3	TGTGCCAGCAGTTACTCTCCGACTAGCGGCACAGATACGCAGTATTTT	CASSYSPTSGTDTQYF
TRBV3-1/TRBV3-2	-	TRBD2	TRBJ2-3	TGTGCCAGCAGCCAAGATGGCCTAGCGGGGCCTACGCAGTATTTT	CASSQDGLAGPTQYF
TRBV6-1	-	-	TRBJ2-7	TGTGCCAGCAGTGAAAGGGGTTGGCACGAGCAGTACTTC	CASSERGWHEQYF
TRBV2	-	TRBD1	TRBJ2-3	TGTGCCAGCAGTCTGCCGGGACAGGGGGCGAGGGATACGCAGTATTTT	CASSLPGQGARDTQYF
TRBV19	-	-	TRBJ1-2	TGTGCCAGTAGGCTACAGGGCCCTACTCCCCCCCGCCTCTATGGCTACACCTTC	CASRLQGPTPPRLYGYTF
TRBV5-1	-	TRBD2	TRBJ2-7	TGCGCCAGCAGCCGGACTAGCGGGAGCTACGAGCAGTACTTC	CASSRTSGSYEQYF
TRBV19	once	TRBD1	TRBJ1-2	TGTGCCAGTAGTATAAAAGGAGGACAGGGGGCCGAAGGCTATGGCTACACCTTC	CASSIKGGQGAEGYGYTF
TRBV27	-	-	TRBJ1-6	TGTGCCAGCAGTTTATCGGGCACATTCTATAATTCACCCCTCCACTTT	CASSLSGTFYNSPLHF
TRBV5-1	-	TRBD2	TRBJ2-1	TGCGCCAGCAGCATGAACGGACTAGCGGGAGGCAACAATGAGCAGTTCTTC	CASSMNGLAGGNNEQFF
TRBV3-1/TRBV3-2	-	-	TRBJ1-3	TGTGCCAGCAGACCACAGGGAGTTAACACCATATATTTT	CASRPQGVNTIYF
TRBV9	-	TRBD2	TRBJ2-7	TGTGCCAGCAGCGTAGGGGACGGGAGGGCTGGCTACGAGCAGTACTTC	CASSVGDGRAGYEQYF
TRBV6-1	-	TRBD2	TRBJ2-1	TGTGCCAGCAGTGAAGGGGGCTTAGCGGGGCACAATGAGCAGTTCTTC	CASSEGGLAGHNEQFF
TRBV3-1/TRBV3-2	-	TRBD1	TRBJ1-3	TGTGCCAGCAGCACACAGGGGTCTGGAAACACCATATATTTT	CASSTQGSGNTIYF
TRBV28	few	TRBD1	TRBJ1-4	TGTGCCAGCAGTTTCTTGTTCCGGACAGGGGATGAAAAACTGTTTTTT	CASSFLFRTGDEKLFF
TRBV28	-	TRBD1	TRBJ1-2	TGTGCCAGCAGTTCGACAGGGCAGGCGTATGGCTACACCTTC	CASSSTGQAYGYTF
TRBV5-1	few	TRBD2	TRBJ2-7	TGCGCCAGCAGCCCCACGGGGGGGACTAGCGGAAGCTCCTACGAGCAGTACTTC	CASSPTGGTSGSSYEQYF
TRBV11-3	-	-	TRBJ2-3	TGTGCCAGCAGCTTAGATGGCGGCTCTAGCACAGATACGCAGTATTTT	CASSLDGGSSTDTQYF
TRBV7-3	-	TRBD1	TRBJ1-3	TGTGCCAGCAGCTTAACGGGGACAGGGTCCTCTGGAAACACCATATATTTT	CASSLTGTGSSGNTIYF
TRBV12-3/TRBV12-4	-	-	TRBJ1-1	TGTGCCAGCAGTCGACAGCAGAACACTGAAGCTTTCTTT	CASSRQQNTEAFF
TRBV6-1	-	TRBD2	TRBJ2-1	TGTGCCAGCAGTGAAGCCAGCGGGACTTACAATGAGCAGTTCTTC	CASSEASGTYNEQFF
TRBV5-4	-	-	TRBJ1-2	TGTGCCAGCAGCTTGGACAACCTCTATGGCTACACCTTC	CASSLDNLYGYTF